This T cell receptor (beta chain) is from a study of molecular identifiers for immune sequencing clone quantification. MiXCR was run by TCRdb on the PCR reads, yielding one entry per CDR3 protein. Of 250,000 to 350,000 distinct CDR3 sequences listed, roughly 23% are singletons. The V end lost 5 bases, the J end lost 10 bases, and 14 bases lay between the germline ends. Germline CDR1 SNHLY, CDR2 FYNNEI. The CDR3 consists of 12 residues. General study results and limits: Same-barcode identical TCR molecules could make highly expanded clones look smaller than they are.

A single count supports this clonotype. Its antigen is unidentified. A much bigger clone sits one base away, suggesting this may be a read error. The source material was naive CD8+ T cells from blood, with Jurkat cell RNA spiked in. The sample's subset: FACS-sorted CD8+CD4-CCR7+CD45RA+ naive T cells. This clonotype was obtained from a human donor in good health. Some libraries in this study had Jurkat cell RNA spiked in. The chain couples TRBV2 to TRBJ1-1, with D maybe TRBD1 (6 bases). CDR3 loop: CASSWTVVGAFF. CDR3 nucleotides: TGTGCCAGCAGTTGGACAGTCGTTGGAGCTTTCTTT.